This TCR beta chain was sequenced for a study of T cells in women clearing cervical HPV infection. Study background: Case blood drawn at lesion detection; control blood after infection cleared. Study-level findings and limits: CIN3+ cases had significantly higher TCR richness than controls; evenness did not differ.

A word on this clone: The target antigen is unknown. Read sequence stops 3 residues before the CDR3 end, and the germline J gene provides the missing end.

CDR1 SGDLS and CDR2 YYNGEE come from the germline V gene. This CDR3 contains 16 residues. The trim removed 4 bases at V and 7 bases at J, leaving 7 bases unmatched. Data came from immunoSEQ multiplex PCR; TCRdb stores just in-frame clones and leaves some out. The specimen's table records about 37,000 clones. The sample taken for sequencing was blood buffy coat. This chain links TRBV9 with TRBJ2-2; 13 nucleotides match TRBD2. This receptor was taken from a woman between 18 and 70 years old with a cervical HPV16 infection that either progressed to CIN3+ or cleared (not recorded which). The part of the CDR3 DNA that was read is TGTGCCAGCAGCCCAGGGACTAGCGGGGATGGCGGGGAG. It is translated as CASSPGTSGDGGE. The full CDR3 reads CASSPGTSGDGGELFF.